The 28 T cell receptor beta chains below all came from one sample that was sequenced in a study of shared clonotypes between healthy human individuals. The method was immunoSEQ multiplex PCR; TCRdb's version includes in-frame clones alone and lacks a portion of them. The table records 650,000 to 800,000 clones, roughly two thirds of them present only once. The sequencing sample was made of memory CD4+ T cells sorted from blood. Subset specified: CD45RA-negative fraction. These receptors all stem from a woman between 25 and 40 years old in good health.

V usage is TRBV19 and J usage is TRBJ2-3; D may be TRBD1 (5 bases). This CDR3 has 14 amino acids. V lost 5 bases, J lost 9 bases, and 18 bases lay in between. Germline loops: CDR1 LNHDA, CDR2 SQIVND (reference sequence). The CDR3 DNA reads as TGTGCCAGTAGTGCCCCTTTCAGGGTGAACACGCAGTATTTT. It is translated as CASSAPFRVNTQYF.

The chain joins TRBV29-1 to TRBJ2-3; the D is unclear. The V end was cut by 4 bases, the J end by 5 bases, with 13 bases between. The CDR3 runs 13 residues. The V gene's germline CDR1 is SQVTM and CDR2 ANQGSEA. Here the CDR3 reads CSVGLTGGDTQYF. In nucleotides, the CDR3 is TGCAGCGTTGGATTGACCGGCGGAGATACGCAGTATTTT.

The V and J genes are TRBV5-1 and TRBJ1-4, with TRBD1 matching over 10 bases. From germline, CDR1 is SGHRS and CDR2 YFSETQ. CDR3 length: 16 residues. The trim removed 4 bases at V and 8 bases at J, leaving 11 bases unmatched. This CDR3 is CASSRIGGTGVEKLFF. In DNA, the CDR3 is TGCGCCAGCAGCCGCATTGGCGGGACAGGGGTCGAAAAACTGTTTTTT.

The chain couples TRBV5-6 to TRBJ2-2, with D uncertain. This CDR3 region has 15 residues. Looked up from germline, CDR1 is SGHDT and CDR2 is YYEEEE. The V gene lost 4 bases and the J gene lost 3 bases, with 13 bases spanning the gap. The CDR3 DNA reads as TGTGCCAGCAGCCTCAGGCTCCGGGACACCGGGGAGCTGTTTTTT. As protein: CASSLRLRDTGELFF.

This clone has just one count. The V gene is TRBV28, the J gene TRBJ2-5; D may be TRBD2 (6 bases). CDR1 is MDHEN and CDR2 is SYDVKM in the germline V gene. The CDR3 consists of 14 residues. V gave up 2 bases and J gave up 9 bases, with 16 bases separating them. Here the CDR3 reads CASSLQGPGGAQYF. The DNA of the CDR3 is TGTGCCAGCAGTTTACAGGGCCCTGGAGGGGCCCAGTACTTC.

This clone was seen a few times. The chain uses TRBV7-6 and TRBJ2-7, with D possibly TRBD1 on 6 matching bases. The germline CDR1 and CDR2 sequences are SGHVS and FNYEAQ. CDR3 size: 14 residues. Trimming removed 2 bases at V and 3 bases at J, with 11 bases between. For the CDR3, the DNA is TGTGCCAGCAGCTTAACCGGGACACGCTACGAGCAGTACTTC. This codes for CASSLTGTRYEQYF.

V gene TRBV18 combines with J gene TRBJ1-2; D call uncertain. Germline CDR1 reads KGHSH; CDR2 reads LQKENI. V lost 4 bases and J 8 bases, leaving 17 bases between the germline ends. CDR3 size: 14 residues. The CDR3 coding sequence is TGTGCCAGCTCACGAGTCCCCGAGGCTGGAGGCTACACCTTC. The encoded protein is CASSRVPEAGGYTF.

This rearrangement joins TRBV18 to TRBJ1-5; D is undetermined. This CDR3 is built from 13 residues. Germline CDR1 is KGHSH and CDR2 is LQKENI. V was shortened by 6 bases and J by 0 bases, with 6 bases between the two germline ends. The CDR3 sequence: CASSSDSNQPQHF. The CDR3 DNA follows: TGTGCCAGCTCTTCGGATAGCAATCAGCCCCAGCATTTT.

This clone was found a few times. The V and J genes are TRBV7-3 and TRBJ2-3; 8 bases fit TRBD1. The CDR3 sequence is 15 residues long. The V and J ends lost 3 bases and 6 bases, in that order; junction bases with no gene match: 8. The germline V gene has CDR1 SGHTA and CDR2 FQGTGA. CDR3 sequence: CASSLGQGAADTQYF. The CDR3 DNA sequence: TGTGCCAGCAGCTTGGGGCAGGGGGCTGCGGATACGCAGTATTTT.

With regard to this clone: A much larger clone differs by one base, so this may be a read error. The CDR3 sequence is CASSFQETQYF. The DNA of the CDR3 is TGTGCCAGCAGCTTCCAAGAGACCCAGTACTTC. The gene calls are TRBV5-8 and TRBJ2-5; unclear D gene. The CDR3 contains 11 residues. Germline V gene data show CDR1 as SGHTS and CDR2 as YDEGEE. Trimming shortened V by 2 bases and J by 1 base, and 0 bases separated the two germline ends.

This chain joins TRBV6-1 and TRBJ2-3; 7 bases fit TRBD2. The germline V gene has CDR1 MNHNS and CDR2 SASEGT. Trimming took 7 bases from V and 6 from J; bases not matched to a gene: 7. The CDR3 covers 13 residues. For the CDR3, the DNA is TGTGCCAGCACGGTAGCGGGTGGGGATACGCAGTATTTT. It encodes CASTVAGGDTQYF.

The rearrangement joins TRBV7-9 to TRBJ1-1, with D possibly being TRBD1 (6 bases). Trimming removed 5 bases from V and 0 bases from J, with 16 bases in between. CDR3 length: 16 residues. Looked up from germline, CDR1 is SEHNR and CDR2 is FQNEAQ (reference sequence). The CDR3 spells CASSHHPDRLNTEAFF. The DNA of the CDR3 is TGTGCCAGCAGCCACCATCCGGACAGATTGAACACTGAAGCTTTCTTT.

CDR3 in DNA: TGTGCCAGCAGTTGGGGCCCCGGCGCAGATACGCAGTATTTT. Translated, it gives CASSWGPGADTQYF. The rearrangement uses TRBV6-6 and TRBJ2-3; D may be TRBD1 (5 bases). The CDR3 has 14 residues. V lost 4 bases, J lost 4 bases, and 12 bases lay in between. The germline V gene has CDR1 MNHNY and CDR2 SVGAGI (reference sequence).

The chain recombines TRBV14 with TRBJ2-7, with TRBD2 matching over 9 bases. V gave up 1 base and J gave up 2 bases; unmatched junction bases: 3. The CDR3 runs 15 residues. Germline V gene lookup returns CDR1 SGHDN and CDR2 FVKESK. Here the CDR3 DNA reads TGTGCCAGCAGCCAAGTTAGCGGGAGTCCCTACGAGCAGTACTTC. Translated, it gives CASSQVSGSPYEQYF.

This rearrangement joins TRBV7-3 to TRBJ2-1; 11 bases line up with TRBD2. CDR1 is SGHTA, CDR2 FQGTGA, per germline. The CDR3 runs to 16 residues. V trimming: 5 bases; J trimming: 4 bases; junction bases outside the gene matches: 7. CDR3 loop: CASSPHGTSGYNEQFF. Written as DNA, the CDR3 is TGTGCCAGCAGCCCCCACGGGACTAGCGGTTACAATGAGCAGTTCTTC.

In nucleotides, the CDR3 is TGTGCCAGCAGTTCTAACGATCTGGGGCAGCCCCAGCATTTT. It encodes CASSSNDLGQPQHF. V is TRBV27 and J is TRBJ1-5, with D unclear. Germline V gives CDR1 MNHEY, CDR2 SMNVEV (reference sequence). V lost 4 bases and J 7 bases, leaving 14 bases between the germline ends. CDR3 length equals 14 residues.

The V gene is TRBV18, the J gene TRBJ2-5; D may be TRBD1 or TRBD2 (6 bases each). Germline values: CDR1 KGHSH, CDR2 LQKENI. V dropped 3 bases and J dropped 4 bases, with 15 bases sitting between them. This CDR3 region has 15 residues. The CDR3 DNA sequence: TGTGCCAGCTCACCTCTTTACAGGGAGGCAGAGACCCAGTACTTC. Protein sequence: CASSPLYREAETQYF.

The V call is TRBV19, the J call TRBJ1-5; D ambiguous. The CDR3 runs 13 residues. Germline lookup yields CDR1 LNHDA and CDR2 SQIVND (reference sequence). V was cut by 7 bases and J by 0 bases, with 7 bases left in between. In DNA, the CDR3 is TGTGCCAGTAAGTGGGATAGCAATCAGCCCCAGCATTTT. Encoded protein: CASKWDSNQPQHF.

J is TRBJ2-7 and V is TRBV28, with 12 bases that match TRBD2. Germline lookup yields CDR1 MDHEN and CDR2 SYDVKM. The CDR3 is 16 residues long. V trimming: 5 bases; J trimming: 0 bases; junction bases outside the gene matches: 5. CDR3 sequence (DNA): TGTGCCAGCAGTCAGGGACTAGCGGGCCCCTCCTACGAGCAGTACTTC. Amino acid sequence: CASSQGLAGPSYEQYF.

V usage is TRBV7-3 and J usage is TRBJ2-2; D may match TRBD1 or TRBD2 (5 bases each). Between the trimmed V and J ends, which lost 5 bases and 6 bases, there was a span of 25 bases. Germline CDR1 and CDR2: SGHTA and FQGTGA. This CDR3 has 18 residues. DNA of the CDR3: TGTGCCAGCAGCCCTAGGCCGAGGGGAGCTTCTAGAGCCGGGGAGCTGTTTTTT. Translated: CASSPRPRGASRAGELFF.

This clone appeared a single time. The chain has TRBV27 and TRBJ2-2; D gene ambiguous. This CDR3 contains 17 residues. The germline V and J ends were trimmed by 0 bases and 6 bases, with 17 bases remaining between them. Germline CDR1 and CDR2: MNHEY and SMNVEV (reference sequence). The CDR3: CASSLSMGWSWSGELFF. Written as DNA, the CDR3 is TGTGCCAGCAGTTTATCGATGGGATGGAGTTGGTCCGGGGAGCTGTTTTTT.

The V call is TRBV6-1, the J call TRBJ2-1; D is perhaps TRBD2 (6 bases). Trimming stripped 5 bases from V and 9 bases from J, with 17 bases between. Germline CDR1 is MNHNS and CDR2 is SASEGT. The CDR3 totals 14 residues. The CDR3 DNA follows: TGTGCCAGCAGTCGACTAGGAGGAGACAGTGAGCAGTTCTTC. Residues: CASSRLGGDSEQFF.

This chain links TRBV4-1 with TRBJ2-1; 11 positions agree with TRBD2. Germline V lookup: CDR1 MGHRA, CDR2 YSYEKL. The CDR3 length is 20 residues. V was clipped by 1 base and J by 0 bases; unmatched bases: 11. In DNA form, the CDR3 reads TGCGCCAGCAGCCAAGGCACCGGGACTAGCGGACCCAGCTCCTACAATGAGCAGTTCTTC. This encodes CASSQGTGTSGPSSYNEQFF.

The V call is TRBV11-2, the J call TRBJ2-4, with 7 bases matching TRBD2. There are 17 residues in the CDR3. CDR1 is SGHAT and CDR2 is FQNNGV in the germline V gene. The V and J ends lost 0 bases and 5 bases, in that order; junction bases with no gene match: 10. CDR3 bases: TGTGCCAGCAGCTTAGATCTGGGCCTAGCGGAACAAAACATTCAGTACTTC. Amino acid sequence: CASSLDLGLAEQNIQYF.

Comments on this clone: The same CDR3 is also encoded by other DNA sequences in this sample. The J gene is TRBJ2-5, the V gene TRBV5-1; no firm D call. Trimming took 3 bases from V and 3 from J, leaving 9 bases between them. CDR3 length: 13 amino acids. The germline gives CDR1 SGHRS, CDR2 YFSETQ. The CDR3 region is CASSSLGEETQYF. CDR3 in DNA: TGCGCCAGCAGCTCCCTTGGAGAAGAGACCCAGTACTTC.

The chain joins TRBV10-2 to TRBJ1-5; a possible D gene is TRBD1 (6 bases). Germline V gene data show CDR1 as WSHSY and CDR2 as SAAADI. The CDR3 runs to 15 residues. V was cut by 4 bases and J by 1 base, with 11 bases left in between. The CDR3 nucleotides are TGCGCCAGCAGTGTTCAGGGGAGGAGCAATCAGCCCCAGCATTTT. Its translation: CASSVQGRSNQPQHF.

The chain uses TRBV21-1 and TRBJ2-2; TRBD1, the table's D call, was not compared with the DNA. TRBV21-1 is termed a pseudogene. This CDR3 has 17 residues. In DNA form, the CDR3 reads TGTGCCAGCAGCAAAGAAGTTGGACAGGGAGGAACCGGGGAGCTGTTTTTT. The encoded protein is CASSKEVGQGGTGELFF.

This clone was picked up a small number of times. The chain combines TRBV5-1 with TRBJ2-5; D might be TRBD1 (5 bases). CDR1 is SGHRS and CDR2 is YFSETQ in the germline V gene. This CDR3 region has 14 residues. The ends were cut back, 1 base at V and 2 bases at J, with 9 bases in the middle. In nucleotides, the CDR3 is TGCGCCAGCAGCTTGACGGCAGGGCAAGAGACCCAGTACTTC. Translating it yields CASSLTAGQETQYF.